This is a list of T cell receptor beta chains from one sample in a study of early T cells in non-severe SARS-CoV-2 infection. TCRdb redid the calling of the 5' RACE reads with MiXCR, one entry per CDR3 protein. The table includes about 32,000 distinct CDR3 sequences, under 4.5% detected once. The source material was whole blood. The receptors shown here come from an adult who was a healthcare worker with PCR-confirmed SARS-CoV-2 infection or an uninfected control (not recorded which). Both conserved end residues are part of each CDR3. A D gene is named only where the DNA matches it firmly. Clone size appears in some rows only: once, few, many, or a class for an expanded clone.

clone size	D gene	CDR3 length	V gene	J gene	CDR3 DNA	CDR3 protein
many	-	15	TRBV27	TRBJ1-1	TGTGCCAGCAGTTCTCCTTGGCAGGGTGTCACTGAAGCTTTCTTT	CASSSPWQGVTEAFF
few	TRBD1	17	TRBV19	TRBJ1-4	TGTGCCAGTAGCTTGGACAGGCCTGGCTATGGGAATGAAAAACTGTTTTTT	CASSLDRPGYGNEKLFF
many	-	15	TRBV24-1	TRBJ2-7	TGTGCCACCAGTGATCCGAACGGGTCCTCCTACGAGCAGTACTTC	CATSDPNGSSYEQYF
-	TRBD1	17	TRBV7-6	TRBJ1-3	TGTGCCAGCAGCTCTAGCACAGGGGGGATCTCTGGAAACACCATATATTTT	CASSSSTGGISGNTIYF
many	TRBD1	17	TRBV6-7	TRBJ2-1	TGTGCCAGCAGTTACGGGAGAGACAGGGGTTCCTACAATGAGCAGTTCTTC	CASSYGRDRGSYNEQFF
medium-sized	TRBD1	12	TRBV20-1	TRBJ2-7	TGCAGTGCTTGGGACAGCTATCGCGAGCAGTACTTC	CSAWDSYREQYF
many	-	15	TRBV7-9	TRBJ2-7	TGTGCCAGCAGCCCCGGTAGGAGGACGCCTTACGAGCAGTACTTC	CASSPGRRTPYEQYF
many	-	13	TRBV29-1	TRBJ1-1	TGCAGCGTTGATCAGGAGCAGAACACTGAAGCTTTCTTT	CSVDQEQNTEAFF
-	-	15	TRBV6-5	TRBJ2-7	TGTGCCAGCAGTCCCGTCCTTTCAGGGTCCTACGAGCAGTACTTC	CASSPVLSGSYEQYF
many	TRBD1	13	TRBV20-1	TRBJ2-3	TGCAGTCCCCGGGACAGGGTTACAGATACGCAGTATTTT	CSPRDRVTDTQYF
-	-	16	TRBV27	TRBJ2-7	TGTGCCAGCAGTTTCTCAGCCGGGACGCAAACCTACGAGCAGTACTTC	CASSFSAGTQTYEQYF
-	-	14	TRBV20-1	TRBJ1-1	TGCAGTGCTCTTTCTGGGGCGACCAACACTGAAGCTTTCTTT	CSALSGATNTEAFF
many	-	18	TRBV21-1	TRBJ1-1	TGTGCCAGCAGCTCCCGGGGGGGGGCAGGGAACATGAACACTGAAGCTTTCTTT	CASSSRGGAGNMNTEAFF
many	-	15	TRBV20-1	TRBJ1-2	TGCAGTGCTAGAGATTATTCGGGATCTAACTATGGCTACACCTTC	CSARDYSGSNYGYTF
many	TRBD2	15	TRBV4-2	TRBJ2-1	TGTGCCAGCAGCCAAGTGCAAGCGGGGGCTAATGAGCAGTTCTTC	CASSQVQAGANEQFF
-	-	13	TRBV11-1	TRBJ2-1	TGTGCCAGCAGCCTCTCCGGGTTCAGGGAGCAGTTCTTC	CASSLSGFREQFF
many	-	17	TRBV6-2/TRBV6-3	TRBJ1-1	TGTGCCAGCACGCCGGCAAAAGTTGGGGGCTTGAACACTGAAGCTTTCTTT	CASTPAKVGGLNTEAFF
many	TRBD2	16	TRBV12-3/TRBV12-4	TRBJ2-2	TGTGCCAGCAGTTTTTACGGGGGGGCGGGTTCGACGGAGCTGTTTTTT	CASSFYGGAGSTELFF
many	-	16	TRBV29-1	TRBJ2-1	TGCAGCGTTGAAGAATGGGGGGCAGTATCCCACAATGAGCAGTTCTTC	CSVEEWGAVSHNEQFF
many	TRBD2	16	TRBV7-2	TRBJ2-3	TGTGCCAGCAGCCCAGGACTAGCGGGACCCACAGATACGCAGTATTTT	CASSPGLAGPTDTQYF
many	TRBD2	15	TRBV14	TRBJ2-1	TGTGCCAGCAGCCAAGATCCAGCGGGAGTTGCTTGGCAGTTCTTC	CASSQDPAGVAWQFF
many	-	13	TRBV11-2	TRBJ1-2	TGTGCCAGCAGCTTAGACCCTGTCTATGGCTACACCTTC	CASSLDPVYGYTF
many	TRBD1	15	TRBV7-3	TRBJ2-7	TGTGCCAGCAGCTTCCAGGGACAGGGGACGTACGAGCAGTACTTC	CASSFQGQGTYEQYF
few	TRBD2	15	TRBV19	TRBJ2-2	TGTGCCAGTAGTATCGCTAGCGGGAACACCGGGGAGCTGTTTTTT	CASSIASGNTGELFF
many	TRBD2	15	TRBV10-3	TRBJ2-3	TGTGCCACCATTCAGGAGCGGGATAGCACAGATACGCAGTATTTT	CATIQERDSTDTQYF
-	-	13	TRBV20-1	TRBJ1-5	TGCAGTGCTAAGGACGGTAGCAATCAGCCCCAGCATTTT	CSAKDGSNQPQHF
many	-	13	TRBV6-6	TRBJ2-5	TGTGCCAGCAGCTTGCTCGAAGGGAAGACCCAGTACTTC	CASSLLEGKTQYF
many	-	13	TRBV18	TRBJ2-7	TGTGCCAGCTCACCAGCACCAGCCTACGAGCAGTACTTC	CASSPAPAYEQYF
many	TRBD1	17	TRBV5-1	TRBJ2-5	TGCGCCAGCAGCCCACGGACGGGGACAGGGGGCGCAGAGACCCAGTACTTC	CASSPRTGTGGAETQYF
many	-	13	TRBV7-6	TRBJ2-7	TGTGCCAGCAGCCAAACTTGGGGGCGCGAGCAGTACTTC	CASSQTWGREQYF
few	-	12	TRBV6-4	TRBJ2-7	TGTGCCAGGCCGAGCAGAAACTACGAGCAGTACTTC	CARPSRNYEQYF
many	-	14	TRBV4-2	TRBJ1-6	TGTGCCAGCAGGGAGGAGGGAATGAATTCACCCCTCCACTTT	CASREEGMNSPLHF
many	-	15	TRBV5-5	TRBJ2-1	TGTGCCAGCAGCCCGGTAGCGGCTACTTACAATGAGCAGTTCTTC	CASSPVAATYNEQFF
medium-sized	TRBD1	13	TRBV7-9	TRBJ1-1	TGTGCCAGCAGCGGACAGGGATCGGCTGAAGCTTTCTTT	CASSGQGSAEAFF
many	-	13	TRBV7-2	TRBJ1-2	TGTGCCAGCAGCCCCTCTCAGGCCGATGGCTACACCTTC	CASSPSQADGYTF
many	-	12	TRBV7-9	TRBJ1-1	TGTGCCAGCAGCTTAGGGGAGGGAGCGGCTTTCTTT	CASSLGEGAAFF
few	-	12	TRBV28	TRBJ2-7	TGTGCCAGCAGCCTTCAGCGCTACGAGCAGTACTTC	CASSLQRYEQYF
many	-	17	TRBV18	TRBJ1-4	TGTGCCAGCTCACCAAGTCCAAATTGGGTCATTAATGAAAAACTGTTTTTT	CASSPSPNWVINEKLFF
many	TRBD1	13	TRBV3-1	TRBJ1-1	TGTGCCAGCAGCCAAGCAGGGGGCACTGAAGCTTTCTTT	CASSQAGGTEAFF
many	TRBD2	16	TRBV4-3	TRBJ2-1	TGCGCCAGCAGCCGCACCGGGACTAGCGGGGACCGCGAGCAGTTCTTC	CASSRTGTSGDREQFF
many	-	14	TRBV5-6	TRBJ2-5	TGTGCCAGCAGCACGGACATGGCCGGGGAGACCCAGTACTTC	CASSTDMAGETQYF
many	-	12	TRBV6-1	TRBJ2-7	TGTGCCAGCAGTGTAAGTTCCTACGAGCAGTACTTC	CASSVSSYEQYF
many	-	16	TRBV24-1	TRBJ2-2	TGTGCCACCAGTGATTTACACCCCGCGAACACCGGGGAGCTGTTTTTT	CATSDLHPANTGELFF
many	-	14	TRBV28	TRBJ1-4	TGTGCCACAGGAACTTTGAAGCCTAATGAAAAACTGTTTTTT	CATGTLKPNEKLFF
many	-	12	TRBV6-2/TRBV6-3	TRBJ2-5	TGTGCCAGCAGTTACTTGCTAGAGACCCAGTACTTC	CASSYLLETQYF
many	-	15	TRBV20-1	TRBJ2-3	TGCAGTGCTAACCACCGGGACCTACCCACAGATACGCAGTATTTT	CSANHRDLPTDTQYF
many	-	15	TRBV5-6	TRBJ1-1	TGTGCCAGCAGCTCGGGGCTTGTGGGGAACACTGAAGCTTTCTTT	CASSSGLVGNTEAFF
many	-	14	TRBV5-1	TRBJ1-1	TGCGCCAGCAGCCCAGGGGCCGGATATAGTGAAGCTTTCTTT	CASSPGAGYSEAFF
many	TRBD2	14	TRBV27	TRBJ2-1	TGTGCCAGCCGCTCGGGGGGGTTATACAATGAGCAGTTCTTC	CASRSGGLYNEQFF
many	TRBD1	15	TRBV7-9	TRBJ1-1	TGTGCCAGCTTCTCGACAGGGGGCGCGAACACTGAAGCTTTCTTT	CASFSTGGANTEAFF
many	-	11	TRBV7-2	TRBJ1-1	TGTGCCAGCAGCTTGCGACGTTGGGCTTTCTTT	CASSLRRWAFF
-	TRBD1	16	TRBV7-9	TRBJ1-3	TGTGCCAGCAGCTTAGGGACAGGCATCTCTGGAAACACCATATATTTT	CASSLGTGISGNTIYF
medium-sized	TRBD2	16	TRBV5-1	TRBJ2-1	TGCGCCAGCAGCTTTCTAGCGGGAGGGATGGGCAATGAGCAGTTCTTC	CASSFLAGGMGNEQFF
many	-	14	TRBV6-6	TRBJ2-2	TGTGCCAGCAGTTACTCGACGAACACCGGGGAGCTGTTTTTT	CASSYSTNTGELFF
many	-	13	TRBV19	TRBJ2-5	TGTGCCAGTAGTATAGCAAGCCGAGAGACCCAGTACTTC	CASSIASRETQYF
many	-	15	TRBV13	TRBJ2-5	TGTGCCAGCAGCTTATGGGAAGGGGCGCCGGGGACCCAGTACTTC	CASSLWEGAPGTQYF
medium-sized	-	13	TRBV13	TRBJ2-7	TGTGCCAGCAGTTCAGTAAGAGTCGACGAGCAGTACTTC	CASSSVRVDEQYF